This TCR beta chain comes out of a study of blood T cell repertoires in COVID-19. Two negative PCRs, clearance, or symptom resolution had been documented for recovered Cohort 3 donors. Germline loops: CDR1 SGHTA, CDR2 FQGNSA. The CDR3 sequence is 15 residues long. Trimming removed 6 bases at V and 5 bases at J, with 19 bases between. Measured with immunoSEQ multiplex PCR; TCRdb has only the in-frame clones, and not every one. This sample yields about 250,000 clones, of which roughly four fifths are seen a single time; 3.4% belongs to the top ten. The source of this sequence is a man over 45 who had recovered from COVID-19. The sample taken for sequencing was PBMCs or T cells enriched from blood (not recorded which). The chain recombines TRBV7-2 with TRBJ2-5; maybe TRBD2 (7 bases). The CDR3 protein is CASRQGGRSGETQYF. Here the CDR3 DNA reads TGTGCCAGCAGACAAGGGGGGCGTAGCGGGGAGACCCAGTACTTC.